What follows are 23 T cell receptor beta chains derived from one specimen sequenced in a study of blood T cell repertoires in COVID-19. The assay was immunoSEQ multiplex PCR, and TCRdb's table has in-frame clones only and misses some. The sample has 300,000 to 400,000 clones, roughly 86% seen once; the top ten hold approximately 9.9%. What was sequenced was peripheral blood. These receptor sequences come from a man aged 25-40 years with COVID-19, enrolled during active disease.

The chain is built from TRBV28 and TRBJ1-5, with D possibly matching TRBD1 (6 bases). The CDR3 loop spans 16 amino acids. V was shortened by 5 bases and J by 3 bases, with 17 bases between the two germline ends. CDR1 is MDHEN and CDR2 is SYDVKM in the germline V gene. CDR3 protein: CASSPYRQASNQPQHF. CDR3 DNA sequence: TGTGCCAGCAGTCCTTATAGACAGGCTTCCAATCAGCCCCAGCATTTT.

The chain has TRBV5-1 and TRBJ1-3; TRBD1 is a possible D gene (5 bases). The germline V and J ends were trimmed by 0 bases and 2 bases, with 6 bases remaining between them. There are 14 residues in the CDR3. Germline V gene lookup returns CDR1 SGHRS and CDR2 YFSETQ. CDR3 nucleotides: TGCGCCAGCAGCTTGGCAGGGACTGGAAACACCATATATTTT. It yields the protein CASSLAGTGNTIYF.

The rearrangement uses TRBV5-6 and TRBJ1-1, with D perhaps matching TRBD1 (6 bases). The CDR3 spans 15 residues. Germline CDR1 is SGHDT and CDR2 is YYEEEE. V lost 3 bases to trimming and J lost 1 base, with 13 bases between them. This CDR3 is CASSWGGHSNTEAFF. For the CDR3, the DNA is TGTGCCAGCAGCTGGGGGGGACATTCGAACACTGAAGCTTTCTTT. The full variable domain, in which reference TRBV5-6 and TRBJ1-1 provide the parts outside the CDR3, is DAGVTQSPTHLIKTRGQQVTLRCSPKSGHDTVSWYQQALGQGPQFIFQYYEEEERQRGNFPDRFSGHQFPNYSSELNVNALLLGDSALYLCASSWGGHSNTEAFFGQGTRLTVV.

The chain uses TRBV6-6 and TRBJ1-1; D gene uncertain. From germline, CDR1 is MNHNY and CDR2 SVGAGI (reference sequence). The CDR3 spans 14 residues. Trimming pared 7 bases from V and 1 base from J, leaving 13 bases between. As DNA, the CDR3 is TGTGCCAGCACAGGAGAGAGGGCGAACACTGAAGCTTTCTTT. Encoded protein: CASTGERANTEAFF.

A single count supports this clone. The chain is built from TRBV15 and TRBJ2-2; TRBD1 matches at 10 bases. Germline values: CDR1 LNHNV, CDR2 YYDKDF (reference sequence). Germline trimming cut 1 base from V and 8 bases from J; bases unmatched to any gene: 10. The CDR3 covers 17 residues. The CDR3 nucleotides read TGTGCCACCAGCAGAGCGCTCCTCGGGACAGGGGAGGGGGAGCTGTTTTTT. It specifies CATSRALLGTGEGELFF. Combining the CDR3 with reference TRBV15 and TRBJ2-2 gives the whole variable domain DAMVIQNPRYQVTQFGKPVTLSCSQTLNHNVMYWYQQKSSQAPKLLFHYYDKDFNNEADTPDNFQSRRPNTSFCFLDIRSPGLGDTAMYLCATSRALLGTGEGELFFGEGSRLTVL.

The table lists this clone with a count of one. This chain joins TRBV6-5 and TRBJ2-2, with 8 positions matching TRBD1. Per germline, CDR1 MNHEY and CDR2 SVGAGI. The CDR3 spans 15 residues. Trimming removed 6 bases from V and 5 bases from J; junction bases left unmatched: 8. The CDR3 DNA reads TGTGCCAGCAGACCGGGACAGGCCACTACCGGGGAGCTGTTTTTT. Translated, it gives CASRPGQATTGELFF.

The rearrangement joins TRBV3-1 (or the pseudogene TRBV3-2) to TRBJ2-3, with unresolved D. The germline V and J ends were trimmed by 0 bases and 1 base, with 11 bases remaining between them. The germline V gene has CDR1 LGHDT and CDR2 YNNKEL (reference sequence). This CDR3 is 16 amino acids long. The CDR3 reads CASSQDGSYGTDTQYF. The CDR3 DNA is TGTGCCAGCAGCCAAGATGGCAGTTACGGCACAGATACGCAGTATTTT.

The chain employs TRBV27 and TRBJ2-7, with D maybe TRBD1 (6 bases). The CDR3 length is 14 residues. Trimming removed 1 base at V and 3 bases at J, with 10 bases between. CDR1 is MNHEY and CDR2 is SMNVEV in the germline V gene (reference sequence). In DNA form, the CDR3 reads TGTGCCAGCAGTTTATTGCAGGGGAACTACGAGCAGTACTTC. Translated: CASSLLQGNYEQYF.

This rearrangement joins TRBV27 to TRBJ2-7; TRBD2 aligns across 12 bases. In germline, CDR1 is MNHEY, CDR2 SMNVEV (reference sequence). J was trimmed by 0 bases and V by 8 bases; bases with no gene match: 11. The CDR3 is made up of 17 amino acids. CDR3 DNA sequence: TGTGCCAGCCAAGGTGCTAGCGGGAGGGCGAGCTCCTACGAGCAGTACTTC. It translates to CASQGASGRASSYEQYF.

The chain has TRBV10-1 and TRBJ2-7, with 7 bases identical to TRBD1. V trimming: 8 bases; J trimming: 6 bases; junction bases outside the gene matches: 10. The germline V gene has CDR1 WNHNN and CDR2 SYGVQD (reference sequence). CDR3 length: 13 residues. This CDR3 is CASYPTGPVEQYF. The CDR3 DNA sequence: TGCGCCAGCTATCCGACAGGGCCCGTCGAGCAGTACTTC.

In its sample, this clone was seen a few times. V usage is TRBV18 and J usage is TRBJ1-1; perhaps TRBD1 as D (5 bases). The germline CDR1 and CDR2 sequences are KGHSH and LQKENI. Trimming cost V 3 bases and J 4 bases, with 12 bases left between them. The length of the CDR3 is 14 residues. The CDR3 protein is CASSPGRAPTEAFF. CDR3 nucleotide sequence: TGTGCCAGCTCACCGGGCAGGGCCCCCACTGAAGCTTTCTTT.

Comment on this clone: One end of the junction is discordant with germline, which a read error may explain. The V and J genes are TRBV12-3 or TRBV12-4 and TRBJ2-7; D uncertain. There are 12 residues in the CDR3. CDR3: CASSLVPSPPDF. The DNA of the CDR3 is TGTGCCAGCAGTTTAGTCCCGAGTCCCCCGGACTTC.

The rearrangement uses TRBV4-3 and TRBJ2-7, with no clear D. This CDR3 is built from 14 residues. CDR1 and CDR2 (germline): LGHNA, YSLEER. V was trimmed by 3 bases and J by 2 bases, leaving 11 bases between them. The CDR3 region is CASSQAERAYEQYF. In nucleotides, the CDR3 is TGCGCCAGCAGCCAGGCTGAGCGTGCCTACGAGCAGTACTTC.

In the case of this clone: Other DNA sequences within the sample encode an identical CDR3. The V and J genes are TRBV7-2 and TRBJ2-5; the match to TRBD1 covers 7 bases. The V segment lost 1 base and the J segment 5 bases; nucleotides outside the gene matches: 1. The germline V gene encodes CDR1 SGHTA and CDR2 FQGNSA. This CDR3 comprises 13 residues. In nucleotides, the CDR3 is TGTGCCAGCAGCTTAGGAGGGGGCGAGACCCAGTACTTC. Translation gives CASSLGGGETQYF.

The J gene is TRBJ2-7, the V gene TRBV6-5; 7 positions agree with TRBD1. This CDR3 is built from 13 residues. Germline V gene data show CDR1 as MNHEY and CDR2 as SVGAGI. V was clipped by 7 bases and J by 6 bases; unmatched bases: 9. DNA of the CDR3: TGTGCCAGCACTCTGACAGGGTCGGGCGAGCAGTACTTC. Translation gives CASTLTGSGEQYF.

V and J are TRBV11-2 and TRBJ2-1, with 10 bases matching TRBD2. This CDR3 spans 16 amino acids. CDR1 is SGHAT, CDR2 FQNNGV, per germline. Trimming took 4 bases from V and 0 from J; bases not matched to a gene: 3. The DNA for the CDR3 is TGTGCCAGCAGCTACAGCGGGGGGGCCTCCTACAATGAGCAGTTCTTC. As protein: CASSYSGGASYNEQFF.

The rearrangement joins TRBV14 to TRBJ1-1; no firm D call. The CDR3 contains 13 residues. Trimming took 4 bases from V and 0 from J, leaving 6 bases between them. In germline, CDR1 is SGHDN, CDR2 FVKESK. The CDR3 nucleotides read TGTGCCAGCAGCCCTAGGCTGAACACTGAAGCTTTCTTT. Encoded protein: CASSPRLNTEAFF.

This clone was seen just once. J is TRBJ1-5 and V is TRBV6-5; no definite D call. Trimming pared 6 bases from V and 7 bases from J, leaving 13 bases between. This CDR3 comprises 13 residues. Germline CDR1 and CDR2: MNHEY and SVGAGI. The CDR3 DNA reads as TGTGCCAGCAGACGAGTTCGCGAACAGCCCCAGCATTTT. It specifies CASRRVREQPQHF.

This clone was seen once. The J gene is TRBJ2-7, the V gene TRBV6-5; 7 bases match TRBD1. The V gene end was trimmed by 4 bases and the J gene end by 0 bases; junction bases not matched to a gene: 3. The CDR3 runs to 14 residues. Germline V gene data show CDR1 as MNHEY and CDR2 as SVGAGI. The CDR3 is CASSSRTGSYEQYF. The CDR3 region has the DNA TGTGCCAGCAGTTCAAGGACAGGCTCCTACGAGCAGTACTTC.

This clone has a single count. The genes are TRBV27 and TRBJ2-3, with 7 positions matching TRBD2. The trim removed 5 bases at V and 0 bases at J, leaving 17 bases unmatched. The CDR3 runs 19 residues. Germline assignment: CDR1 MNHEY and CDR2 SMNVEV (reference sequence). The CDR3 reads CASSPLRGGAGSSTDTQYF. The DNA of the CDR3 is TGTGCCAGCAGTCCATTAAGGGGAGGGGCAGGCTCCAGCACAGATACGCAGTATTTT.

This sequence joins TRBV7-3 and TRBJ1-2, with a possible D match to TRBD1 (5 bases). This CDR3 is 15 amino acids long. Germline CDR1 and CDR2: SGHTA and FQGTGA. V was cut by 5 bases and J by 5 bases, with 18 bases left in between. The CDR3, as DNA: TGTGCCAGCAGCCCCGGCGGCGGGGGAAGTTATGGCTACACCTTC. Protein sequence: CASSPGGGGSYGYTF.

This clone has a handful of counts. The genes are TRBV5-6 and TRBJ1-5; no clear D gene. The germline gives CDR1 SGHDT, CDR2 YYEEEE. This CDR3 has 16 amino acids. The V end was cut by 0 bases, the J end by 2 bases, with 12 bases between. Here the CDR3 reads CASSLGPPSGNQPQHF. The CDR3 DNA follows: TGTGCCAGCAGCTTGGGGCCCCCATCTGGCAATCAGCCCCAGCATTTT.

This rearrangement joins TRBV24-1 to TRBJ2-7; 10 bases agree with TRBD1. This CDR3 comprises 15 residues. Germline values: CDR1 KGHDR, CDR2 SFDVKD. The V and J ends lost 4 bases and 2 bases, in that order; junction bases with no gene match: 4. The DNA for the CDR3 is TGTGCCACCAGTGACCCGGGACAGGGGACCTACGAGCAGTACTTC. It encodes CATSDPGQGTYEQYF.